One sample yielded the 32 T cell receptor beta chains listed below, sequenced in a study of T cells after yellow fever vaccination. TCRdb called the 5' RACE reads again in MiXCR, with one record for every CDR3 protein. The sample holds tens of thousands of distinct CDR3 sequences; approximately 7.5% are singletons and the top ten take 41%. The sequenced sample was CD8+ T cells sorted from PBMCs, obtained on the day of the yellow fever booster vaccination. These receptors were taken from a man aged 25-40 years who received the YFV17D yellow fever vaccine.

The table lists this clonotype with a few counts. This sequence joins TRBV15 and TRBJ2-1; TRBD2 aligns across 7 bases. The V and J ends lost 0 bases and 1 base, in that order; junction bases with no gene match: 3. The CDR3 sequence is 16 residues long. Germline V lookup: CDR1 LNHNV, CDR2 YYDKDF (reference sequence). CDR3 region: CATSRDWGGSYNEQFF. DNA of the CDR3: TGTGCCACCAGCAGAGATTGGGGGGGTTCCTACAATGAGCAGTTCTTC.

V gene TRBV7-9 combines with J gene TRBJ2-7; no clear D. Trimming took 1 base from V and 7 from J, leaving 14 bases between them. Germline CDR1 SEHNR, CDR2 FQNEAQ (reference sequence). This CDR3 spans 14 amino acids. CDR3 sequence reads: CASSLVGFPLEQYF. The CDR3, as DNA: TGTGCCAGCAGCTTAGTGGGATTCCCGTTGGAGCAGTACTTC.

The V and J genes are TRBV19 and TRBJ2-7, with 7 positions matching TRBD1. The trim removed 2 bases at V and 4 bases at J, leaving 5 bases unmatched. From germline, CDR1 is LNHDA and CDR2 SQIVND (reference sequence). This CDR3 contains 14 residues. CDR3 region: CASSITGDAYEQYF. The CDR3 DNA reads as TGTGCCAGTAGTATAACAGGGGACGCGTACGAGCAGTACTTC.

The V and J genes are TRBV2 and TRBJ2-7; D possibly uses TRBD1 or TRBD2 (5 bases each). The CDR3 consists of 16 residues. V lost 2 bases to trimming and J lost 2 bases, with 16 bases between them. CDR1 and CDR2 from the germline V gene are SNHLY and FYNNEI. CDR3 residues: CASSEPGPSLAYEQYF. Here the CDR3 DNA reads TGTGCCAGCAGTGAACCGGGACCCTCATTGGCCTACGAGCAGTACTTC.

The V and J genes are TRBV23-1 and TRBJ2-1, with D possibly matching TRBD1 (6 bases). Being an ORF, TRBV23-1 has a function that is uncertain. This CDR3 region has 15 residues. V was pared by 3 bases and J by 9 bases, with 18 bases between. The CDR3 here is CASSHFPRRGGEQFF. As DNA, the CDR3 is TGCGCCAGCAGTCACTTTCCCCGCAGGGGCGGTGAGCAGTTCTTC.

This clonotype was counted a few times. The chain has TRBV29-1 and TRBJ2-5; no firm D call. Per the germline V gene, CDR1 is SQVTM and CDR2 is ANQGSEA. Trimming pared 4 bases from V and 5 bases from J, leaving 17 bases between. CDR3 size: 14 residues. This chain's CDR3 is CSVVPIPSVETQYF. CDR3 coding DNA: TGCAGCGTTGTCCCAATCCCGTCTGTGGAGACCCAGTACTTC.

The chain couples TRBV7-9 to TRBJ1-2; D not certain. Trimming pared 4 bases from V and 7 bases from J, leaving 13 bases between. The CDR3 has 13 amino acids. The germline V gene encodes CDR1 SEHNR and CDR2 FQNEAQ (reference sequence). CDR3 protein: CASSSVQGGGYTF. DNA for the CDR3: TGTGCCAGCAGCTCGGTACAAGGCGGTGGCTACACCTTC. The full variable domain, rest sourced from reference TRBV7-9 and TRBJ1-2, is DTGVSQNPRHKITKRGQNVTFRCDPISEHNRLYWYRQTLGQGPEFLTYFQNEAQLEKSRLLSDRFSAERPKGSFSTLEIQRTEQGDSAMYLCASSSVQGGGYTFGSGTRLTVV.

This clonotype was counted between two and nine times. The J gene is TRBJ2-7, the V gene TRBV29-1; TRBD2 is a possible D gene (6 bases). Trimming removed 4 bases from V and 4 bases from J, with 8 bases in between. CDR3 length: 11 amino acids. The germline gives CDR1 SQVTM, CDR2 ANQGSEA. Written as DNA, the CDR3 is TGCAGCGTTGTGGAGGGTTACGAGCAGTACTTC. Protein: CSVVEGYEQYF.

The V call is TRBV9, the J call TRBJ2-3; 7 bases agree with TRBD2. After removal of 0 bases from V and 6 bases from J, the junction contained 7 bases not matched to a gene. The CDR3 extends over 15 amino acids. CDR1 and CDR2 from the germline V gene are SGDLS and YYNGEE. The CDR3 DNA follows: TGTGCCAGCAGCGTAGGCGGACTAGATAGGGATACGCAGTATTTT. It codes for CASSVGGLDRDTQYF.

V gene TRBV29-1 combines with J gene TRBJ2-3; no reliable D call. The CDR3 consists of 12 residues. CDR1 and CDR2 from the germline V gene are SQVTM and ANQGSEA. Trimming took off 6 bases at V and 0 bases at J, with 7 bases between the two ends. CDR3 DNA: TGCAGCGTCCTCGACAGCACAGATACGCAGTATTTT. This encodes CSVLDSTDTQYF.

This clonotype turned up a few times. The chain combines TRBV2 with TRBJ2-7; TRBD2 aligns across 7 bases. Germline lookup yields CDR1 SNHLY and CDR2 FYNNEI. CDR3 length: 15 amino acids. V trimming: 2 bases; J trimming: 2 bases; junction bases outside the gene matches: 6. CDR3 amino acids: CASSESAGVTYEQYF. CDR3 bases: TGTGCCAGCAGTGAAAGTGCGGGGGTTACCTACGAGCAGTACTTC.

This clonotype was picked up many times. The CDR3 bases are TGTGCCAGCAGTTCCGGGGGATACGAGCAGTACTTC. The encoded protein is CASSSGGYEQYF. The chain combines TRBV12-3 or TRBV12-4 with TRBJ2-7, with a weak D call TRBD2 (6 bases). V lost 4 bases to trimming and J lost 4 bases, with 8 bases between them. This CDR3 is 12 amino acids long.

The chain carries TRBV20-1 and TRBJ2-2; no definite D call. Germline V gene sequence: CDR1 DFQATT, CDR2 SNEGSKA (reference sequence). This CDR3 spans 16 amino acids. V gave up 0 bases and J gave up 5 bases, with 16 bases separating them. Here the CDR3 DNA reads TGCAGTGCTAGAGAGCTACGATCAGTTGTGACCGGGGAGCTGTTTTTT. This codes for CSARELRSVVTGELFF.

The V and J genes are TRBV29-1 and TRBJ2-2; 9 nucleotides line up with TRBD2. V shed 3 bases, J shed 7 bases, and the junction held 6 bases outside the gene matches. The CDR3 loop spans 14 amino acids. Germline CDR1 and CDR2: SQVTM and ANQGSEA. The CDR3 coding sequence is TGCAGCGTTGACGGTAGCGGGAGCGTCGGGGAGCTGTTTTTT. Translated, it gives CSVDGSGSVGELFF.

This clonotype was counted a few times. The chain is built from TRBV12-3 or TRBV12-4 and TRBJ2-7, with 7 bases that match TRBD2. This CDR3 comprises 16 residues. With V trimmed by 6 bases and J by 2 bases, 13 bases remained unmatched. DNA for the CDR3: TGTGCCAGCAGCCCGGGCGGTGGTCTAGCGGCCTACGAGCAGTACTTC. Amino acids: CASSPGGGLAAYEQYF.

This chain links TRBV3-1 with TRBJ2-5; D may be TRBD2 (7 bases). The CDR3 consists of 15 residues. V was pared by 4 bases and J by 5 bases, with 17 bases between. Germline V gene lookup returns CDR1 LGHDT and CDR2 YNNKEL (reference sequence). Here the CDR3 DNA reads TGTGCCAGCAGCCGAGGGGGGGCTAGGGTGGAGACCCAGTACTTC. This encodes CASSRGGARVETQYF.

The chain employs TRBV13 and TRBJ2-7, with 9 nucleotides matching TRBD2. The CDR3 loop spans 14 amino acids. Per the germline V gene, CDR1 is PRHDT and CDR2 is FYEKMQ (reference sequence). V dropped 2 bases and J dropped 9; count of bases not matched to a gene: 8. CDR3 region: CASSLLAGSSGQYF. Here the CDR3 DNA reads TGTGCCAGCAGCTTACTAGCGGGATCTAGTGGGCAGTACTTC.

The rearrangement joins TRBV29-1 to TRBJ2-1; D is perhaps TRBD1 (5 bases). The germline gives CDR1 SQVTM, CDR2 ANQGSEA. V dropped 0 bases and J dropped 5 bases, with 8 bases sitting between them. The CDR3 totals 13 residues. In DNA form, the CDR3 reads TGCAGCGTTGAAGATCCCAGGGACAATGAGCAGTTCTTC. Its protein is CSVEDPRDNEQFF.

This clonotype was recorded a few times. The genes are TRBV9 and TRBJ2-2; D unresolved. V was cut by 3 bases and J by 6 bases, with 9 bases left in between. CDR3 length: 13 amino acids. CDR1 SGDLS and CDR2 YYNGEE come from the germline V gene. This CDR3 reads CASSAPKPGELFF. The CDR3 DNA sequence: TGTGCCAGCAGCGCTCCCAAGCCCGGGGAGCTGTTTTTT.

The chain couples TRBV6-2 or TRBV6-3 to TRBJ2-2, with TRBD2 identical over 9 bases. Trimming cost V 7 bases and J 1 base; bases outside gene matches: 4. The CDR3 length is 15 residues. Germline lookup yields CDR1 MNHEY and CDR2 SVGEGT. The CDR3 spells CASTLAGMNTGELFF. CDR3 DNA sequence: TGTGCCAGCACCCTAGCGGGAATGAACACCGGGGAGCTGTTTTTT.

This clonotype turned up a few times. V gene TRBV12-3 or TRBV12-4 combines with J gene TRBJ2-5; 9 bases are shared with TRBD1. The ends lost 6 bases at V and 4 bases at J; junction bases unmatched: 9. The CDR3 runs to 15 residues. CDR3: CASSRTETGGETQYF. As DNA, the CDR3 is TGTGCCAGCAGCCGTACCGAGACAGGGGGAGAGACCCAGTACTTC.

This clonotype has only a few counts. J is TRBJ2-7 and V is TRBV6-2 or TRBV6-3; 9 bases map to TRBD2. Germline trimming cut 10 bases from V and 5 bases from J; bases unmatched to any gene: 12. This CDR3 is 14 amino acids long. CDR1 is MNHEY, CDR2 SVGEGT, per germline. DNA of the CDR3: TGTGCCACCGCGACTAGCGGACCGAACGACGAGCAGTACTTC. The encoded protein is CATATSGPNDEQYF.

A few counts support this clonotype. J is TRBJ2-5 and V is TRBV7-2; maybe TRBD1 (6 bases). The germline V and J ends were trimmed by 4 bases and 5 bases, with 11 bases remaining between them. Germline lookup yields CDR1 SGHTA and CDR2 FQGNSA. This CDR3 has 13 amino acids. CDR3 sequence reads: CASSYFTGETQYF. CDR3 in DNA: TGTGCCAGCAGCTACTTTACAGGGGAGACCCAGTACTTC.

Only a few counts were recorded for this clonotype. CDR3 residues: CASSQVEGIAEAFF. The DNA for the CDR3 is TGTGCCAGCAGCCAAGTAGAGGGAATCGCTGAAGCTTTCTTT. The rearrangement uses TRBV3-1 and TRBJ1-1; D is ambiguous. CDR1 LGHDT and CDR2 YNNKEL come from the germline V gene (reference sequence). The CDR3 runs 14 residues. V was clipped by 1 base and J by 6 bases, with 12 bases between them. Full variable domain (missing parts from reference TRBV3-1 and TRBJ1-1): DTAVSQTPKYLVTQMGNDKSIKCEQNLGHDTMYWYKQDSKKFLKIMFSYNNKELIINETVPNRFSPKSPDKAHLNLHINSLELGDSAVYFCASSQVEGIAEAFFGQGTRLTVV.

This clonotype appeared many times. The chain is built from TRBV6-5 and TRBJ2-5, with TRBD2 matching over 8 bases. Losses at the gene ends were 5 bases for V and 5 bases for J; bases not matched to a gene: 13. CDR1 MNHEY and CDR2 SVGAGI come from the germline V gene. CDR3 size: 16 residues. The CDR3 DNA sequence: TGTGCCAGCAGTCCCGGGGGGGCGTTACCCCAGGAGACCCAGTACTTC. It specifies CASSPGGALPQETQYF.

This clonotype came up many times. V usage is TRBV14 and J usage is TRBJ2-7; tentatively, D is TRBD1 or TRBD2 (5 bases each). Germline V gene data show CDR1 as SGHDN and CDR2 as FVKESK. V was clipped by 4 bases and J by 4 bases, with 17 bases between them. The CDR3 runs 15 residues. The CDR3 DNA sequence: TGTGCCAGCAGCCCCTTGGGGGAACCAAGGTACGAGCAGTACTTC. It yields the protein CASSPLGEPRYEQYF.

The V gene is TRBV19, the J gene TRBJ2-7; TRBD2 agrees at 8 bases. Germline loops: CDR1 LNHDA, CDR2 SQIVND (reference sequence). There are 14 residues in the CDR3. Trimming cost V 5 bases and J 4 bases; bases outside gene matches: 7. The CDR3: CASSASGSQYEQYF. Written as DNA, the CDR3 is TGTGCCAGTAGTGCAAGCGGGAGTCAGTACGAGCAGTACTTC.

This chain connects TRBV7-2 to TRBJ2-3; 7 positions agree with TRBD2. Germline CDR1 SGHTA, CDR2 FQGNSA. J lost 7 bases, V lost 5 bases, and 18 bases had no gene match. The CDR3 totals 17 residues. CDR3 sequence: CASSPRGLAGERYTQYF. CDR3 nucleotide sequence: TGTGCCAGCAGCCCACGCGGGTTGGCGGGGGAAAGGTATACGCAGTATTTT. Using reference TRBV7-2 and TRBJ2-3 for the parts outside the CDR3, the full variable domain is GAGVSQSPSNKVTEKGKDVELRCDPISGHTALYWYRQSLGQGLEFLIYFQGNSAPDKSGLPSDRFSAERTGGSVSTLTIQRTQQEDSAVYLCASSPRGLAGERYTQYFGPGTRLTVL.

This clonotype was seen repeatedly, ten times or more. The chain joins TRBV20-1 to TRBJ2-5; TRBD2 might be the D (6 bases). Trimming took 6 bases from V and 2 from J, leaving 16 bases between them. The CDR3 is 14 amino acids. Germline values: CDR1 DFQATT, CDR2 SNEGSKA (reference sequence). The chain's CDR3 is CSAPPAGGQETQYF. As DNA, the CDR3 is TGCAGTGCGCCCCCAGCGGGCGGGCAAGAGACCCAGTACTTC.

In its sample, this clonotype was seen many times. The J gene is TRBJ2-7, the V gene TRBV27; 12 bases are a match to TRBD2. The length of the CDR3 is 15 residues. Looked up from germline, CDR1 is MNHEY and CDR2 is SMNVEV (reference sequence). V gave up 5 bases and J gave up 6 bases; unmatched junction bases: 8. The CDR3 sequence is CASSLRTSGMSEQYF. In DNA, the CDR3 is TGTGCCAGCAGTCTCCGGACTAGCGGGATGTCCGAGCAGTACTTC.

The table lists this clonotype with a few counts. The rearrangement links TRBV7-8 to TRBJ1-1; 8 bases align to TRBD1. Germline CDR1 is SGHVS and CDR2 is FQNEAQ. The CDR3 extends over 14 amino acids. Trimming removed 5 bases from V and 4 bases from J; junction bases left unmatched: 6. The CDR3 region is CASSGGQDGTEAFF. The CDR3 coding sequence is TGTGCCAGCAGCGGGGGACAGGATGGCACTGAAGCTTTCTTT.

The rearrangement joins TRBV7-2 to TRBJ1-1, with D tentatively TRBD1 (6 bases). V lost 3 bases to trimming and J lost 4 bases, with 15 bases between them. CDR1 and CDR2 (germline): SGHTA, FQGNSA. This CDR3 has 15 residues. The CDR3 loop is CASSFAGGEGTEAFF. CDR3 coding DNA: TGTGCCAGCAGCTTTGCGGGGGGCGAGGGCACTGAAGCTTTCTTT. Based on the CDR3 plus reference TRBV7-2 and TRBJ1-1, the full variable domain is GAGVSQSPSNKVTEKGKDVELRCDPISGHTALYWYRQSLGQGLEFLIYFQGNSAPDKSGLPSDRFSAERTGGSVSTLTIQRTQQEDSAVYLCASSFAGGEGTEAFFGQGTRLTVV.